A selection of T cell receptor beta chains follows, all from one sample in a study of T cell responses to AZD1222 COVID-19 vaccine. Produced via immunoSEQ multiplex PCR; TCRdb's table is partial and in-frame only. Here the sample spans about 150,000 clones, more than 75% being singletons. The sequencing here drew on peripheral blood, taken on day 0 of MenACWY control vaccination. The receptors stem from an adult in good health. Both conserved end residues are part of each CDR3. D genes are given only for firm matches. Size tells how often a clone was seen (once, few, many) or the class of an expanded clone, and some rows leave it out.

V,D,J,size,DNA,CDR3
TRBV3-1/TRBV3-2,.,TRBJ1-3,.,TGTGCCAGCAGCCAAGATTCGACAGGACTCTCTGGAAACACCATATATTTT,CASSQDSTGLSGNTIYF
TRBV10-1,.,TRBJ1-1,once,TGCGCCAGCAGTGTTCAAGGGGGCACTGAAGCTTTCTTT,CASSVQGGTEAFF
TRBV6-5,.,TRBJ1-1,.,TGTGCCAGCAGTTCACTCGGACCTCCGAACACTGAAGCTTTCTTT,CASSSLGPPNTEAFF
TRBV5-1,TRBD1,TRBJ1-5,.,TGCGCCAGCAGCTTGGATCCCGGGACAGCAAATCAGCCCCAGCATTTT,CASSLDPGTANQPQHF
TRBV28,.,TRBJ1-2,once,TGTGCCAGCAGTTTTTGGGATATTTCGGGGGGCACGGATGGCTACACCTTC,CASSFWDISGGTDGYTF
TRBV4-1,.,TRBJ2-1,.,TGCGCCAGCAGCCAAGAGTCAGGAGTTGTCTACAATGAGCAGTTCTTC,CASSQESGVVYNEQFF
TRBV19,.,TRBJ2-5,.,TGTGCCAGTAGTATTCTGGTACAAGAGACCCAGTACTTC,CASSILVQETQYF
TRBV18,TRBD2,TRBJ2-1,.,TGTGCCAGCTCACAGGGAGCGGGGGCCAGCTCCTACAATGAGCAGTTCTTC,CASSQGAGASSYNEQFF
TRBV7-9,.,TRBJ2-6,.,TGTGCCAGCAGCTTCGGGACTGGGGCCAACGTCCTGACTTTC,CASSFGTGANVLTF
TRBV6-5,.,TRBJ1-2,.,TGTGCCAGCAGCCTGGAACAGGTCATGGGTGGCTACACCTTC,CASSLEQVMGGYTF
TRBV19,.,TRBJ2-2,.,TGTGCCAGTAGTACACAGGGTTGGGAACTCATCGGGGAGCTGTTTTTT,CASSTQGWELIGELFF
TRBV3-1/TRBV3-2,TRBD2,TRBJ2-1,.,TGTGCCAGCAGTCGCATCAGGGGAGCGGGGGGGCGGAATGAGCAGTTCTTC,CASSRIRGAGGRNEQFF
TRBV28,.,TRBJ1-1,.,TGTGCCAGCAGCTCCCAGGGGCTCAGCACTGAAGCTTTCTTT,CASSSQGLSTEAFF
TRBV7-3,.,TRBJ2-1,.,TGTGCCAGCAGCTTAAGAGCGGGCAGTGGCTCCTACAATGAGCAGTTCTTC,CASSLRAGSGSYNEQFF
TRBV4-1,.,TRBJ2-5,once,TGCGCCAGCAGCCAATGGGACGGCCAAGAGACCCAGTACTTC,CASSQWDGQETQYF
TRBV7-2,.,TRBJ2-2,few,TGTGCCAGCAGCTTAGAGTTGGGGGAGCTGTTTTTT,CASSLELGELFF
TRBV24-1,.,TRBJ2-5,once,TGTGCCACCAGTGATTTGATCGGGGGAACCCAGTACTTC,CATSDLIGGTQYF
TRBV6-5,TRBD2,TRBJ2-1,.,TGTGCCAGCAGTTCCGTAGCGGGGGGGCACGGTGAGCAGTTCTTC,CASSSVAGGHGEQFF
TRBV28,TRBD2,TRBJ2-1,.,TGTGCCAGCAGTCTCTTACTAGCGGGGGGGTACAATGAGCAGTTCTTC,CASSLLLAGGYNEQFF
TRBV7-2,.,TRBJ2-4,few,TGTGCCAGCGGCGCGGCAGATGGGGTGGCCAAAAACATTCAGTACTTC,CASGAADGVAKNIQYF
TRBV12-3/TRBV12-4,.,TRBJ1-5,.,TGTGCCAGCAGTTTGGGGACTCACCAGCCCCAGCATTTT,CASSLGTHQPQHF
TRBV30,TRBD1,TRBJ1-4,.,TGTGCCTGGGACAGGGGGCTCGGTAATGAAAAACTGTTTTTT,CAWDRGLGNEKLFF
TRBV28,.,TRBJ1-6,.,TGTGCCAGCAGATTGGGACGGAGAGATTCACCCCTCCACTTT,CASRLGRRDSPLHF
TRBV29-1,.,TRBJ2-7,.,TGCAGCGTTGGGCAGGACACCTACGAGCAGTACTTC,CSVGQDTYEQYF
TRBV20-1,.,TRBJ2-4,.,TGCAGTGCTAGTCCCGGGGGGCCCCTAAGGAACATTCAGTACTTC,CSASPGGPLRNIQYF
TRBV10-2,TRBD1,TRBJ1-2,.,TGCGCCAGCAGAACCACCCTCCAGACAGGGAACTATGGCTACACCTTC,CASRTTLQTGNYGYTF
TRBV9,.,TRBJ2-3,.,TGTGCCAGCAGCGTAGCTACGAGGCGGCAGGGTATTTTAGATACGCAGTATTTT,CASSVATRRQGILDTQYF
TRBV9,.,TRBJ1-4,.,TGTGCCAGCAGCGTAGGGGATGGGGATGAAAAACTGTTTTTT,CASSVGDGDEKLFF
TRBV7-6,TRBD1,TRBJ1-6,.,TGTGCCAGCCAGGGGACAGGATATTCACCCCTCCACTTT,CASQGTGYSPLHF
TRBV5-4,.,TRBJ2-7,.,TGTGCCAGCCAGAGGTCAGGGGAATACCCCGAGCAGTACTTC,CASQRSGEYPEQYF
TRBV5-4,.,TRBJ1-2,few,TGTGCCAGCAGCCCGACAACCTCGTGGGGCTACACCTTC,CASSPTTSWGYTF
TRBV9,.,TRBJ2-2,.,TGTGCCAGCAGCGTAGGGCAATCGAACACCGGGGAGCTGTTTTTT,CASSVGQSNTGELFF
TRBV6-5,.,TRBJ1-2,.,TGTGCCAGCAGTTATGCGGGGCCGAGTCCTAATGGCTACACCTTC,CASSYAGPSPNGYTF